The entry that follows covers one T cell receptor (beta chain) sequence. V was clipped by 0 bases and J by 8 bases; unmatched bases: 7. Germline values: CDR1 SGDLS, CDR2 YYNGEE. This CDR3 has 15 residues. The data belong to a study of CD8+ T cells in alopecia areata. Sequencing templates came from extracted RNA that was reverse transcribed into cDNA. The protocol was immunoSEQ multiplex PCR, while the TCRdb copy is restricted to in-frame clones and leaves out a portion. The sample has about 100,000 clones, approximately 61% seen once. This chain connects TRBV9 to TRBJ2-1, with 8 bases that match TRBD2. This TCR was sampled from a human donor with alopecia areata. Input material: NKG2D-low CD8+ T cells sorted from blood. This chain's CDR3 is CASSVDGRALDEQFF. CDR3 coding DNA: TGTGCCAGCAGCGTAGACGGGAGGGCCCTCGATGAGCAGTTCTTC. Complete variable domain (other parts from reference TRBV9 and TRBJ2-1): DSGVTQTPKHLITATGQRVTLRCSPRSGDLSVYWYQQSLDQGLQFLIQYYNGEERAKGNILERFSAQQFPDLHSELNLSSLELGDSALYFCASSVDGRALDEQFFGPGTRLTVL.